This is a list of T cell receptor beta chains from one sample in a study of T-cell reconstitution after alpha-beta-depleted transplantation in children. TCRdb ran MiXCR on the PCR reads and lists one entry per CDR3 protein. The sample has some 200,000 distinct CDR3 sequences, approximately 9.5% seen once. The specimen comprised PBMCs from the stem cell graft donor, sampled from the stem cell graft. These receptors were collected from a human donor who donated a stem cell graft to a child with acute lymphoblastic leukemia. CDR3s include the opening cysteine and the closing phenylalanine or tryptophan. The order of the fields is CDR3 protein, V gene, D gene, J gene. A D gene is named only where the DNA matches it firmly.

CDR3: CASSLPDGTSGGAWNTDTQYF
V: TRBV5-1
D: TRBD2
J: TRBJ2-3

CDR3: CASSLVPFWENHNSPLHF
V: TRBV11-3
D: NA
J: TRBJ1-6

CDR3: CASSPRAKGTGEKLFF
V: TRBV4-1
D: TRBD1
J: TRBJ1-4

CDR3: CASSPRDSDYGYTF
V: TRBV18
D: NA
J: TRBJ1-2

CDR3: CASSQGGPNTEAFF
V: TRBV18
D: TRBD1
J: TRBJ1-1

CDR3: CSARVVGTGSNEQFF
V: TRBV20-1
D: TRBD1
J: TRBJ2-1

CDR3: CASSLDSQGYYGYTF
V: TRBV5-1
D: NA
J: TRBJ1-2

CDR3: CASSSPTGWDSPLHF
V: TRBV7-9
D: NA
J: TRBJ1-6

CDR3: CASSLAQGNYGYTF
V: TRBV12-3/TRBV12-4
D: NA
J: TRBJ1-2

CDR3: CASRKGGRTTEAFF
V: TRBV10-2
D: NA
J: TRBJ1-1